The rows below give T cell receptor beta chains drawn from one sample of a study of blood T cell repertoires in COVID-19. Generated by immunoSEQ multiplex PCR, the TCRdb table keeps only in-frame clones and is missing some. The sample holds roughly 250,000 clones; more than 75% are singletons and the top ten take 2% to 3%. The sample was peripheral blood. These receptor sequences come from a woman aged 45 to 65 with acute or convalescent COVID-19. Each CDR3 is given with its conserved first and last residue. A D gene is named only where the DNA matches it firmly. Some rows have no size entry. The others give once, few or many, or a class for an expanded clone.

j_gene,d_gene,v_gene,abundance,CDR3aa,CDR3nt
TRBJ2-5,NA,TRBV2,once,CASILGANQETQYF,TGTGCCAGCATCCTAGGAGCGAACCAAGAGACCCAGTACTTC
TRBJ1-2,NA,TRBV7-9,NA,CASSPAGGAYGYTF,TGTGCCAGCAGCCCTGCGGGAGGGGCCTATGGCTACACCTTC
TRBJ2-2,TRBD2,TRBV24-1,NA,CATSDPGTSGSGELFF,TGTGCCACCAGTGACCCCGGGACTAGCGGGAGCGGGGAGCTGTTTTTT
TRBJ2-7,TRBD2,TRBV6-5,NA,CASRQGLAGGEQYF,TGTGCCAGCAGACAAGGACTAGCGGGGGGCGAGCAGTACTTC
TRBJ2-5,TRBD1,TRBV7-2,NA,CASSSDRGGETQYF,TGTGCCAGCAGCTCGGACAGGGGAGGGGAGACCCAGTACTTC
TRBJ2-7,TRBD2,TRBV19,once,CASSNIAGPNYEQYF,TGTGCCAGTAGTAACATAGCGGGGCCTAACTACGAGCAGTACTTC
TRBJ2-3,NA,TRBV14,NA,CASSQDLGRGTDTQYF,TGTGCCAGCAGCCAAGATCTGGGGCGCGGCACAGATACGCAGTATTTT
TRBJ2-1,NA,TRBV6-6,NA,CASSSRISYNEQFF,TGTGCCAGCAGTTCTAGGATTTCCTACAATGAGCAGTTCTTC
TRBJ1-1,TRBD1,TRBV10-3,NA,CAQGQGRDTEAFF,TGTGCCCAAGGACAGGGGCGAGACACTGAAGCTTTCTTT
TRBJ2-7,TRBD2,TRBV18,NA,CASSLGGGSGEQYF,TGTGCCAGCTCCCTGGGCGGGGGAAGCGGCGAGCAGTACTTC
TRBJ2-1,TRBD2,TRBV12-5,NA,CASGLGPGLAGEGVYNEQFF,TGTGCTAGTGGTTTGGGACCGGGACTAGCGGGAGAGGGGGTCTACAATGAGCAGTTCTTC
TRBJ2-7,TRBD1,TRBV5-4,NA,CASRRDRAVGYEQYF,TGTGCCAGCAGAAGGGACAGGGCCGTAGGCTACGAGCAGTACTTC
TRBJ1-2,NA,TRBV18,NA,CASSPSQGHGAGYTF,TGTGCCAGCTCACCATCGCAGGGGCACGGGGCTGGCTACACCTTC
TRBJ2-5,TRBD2,TRBV28,NA,CASSPGTSVKTQYF,TGTGCCAGCAGTCCTGGGACTAGCGTGAAGACCCAGTACTTC
TRBJ2-1,TRBD2,TRBV18,NA,CASSVGLAGSHEQFF,TGTGCCAGCTCAGTCGGACTAGCGGGAAGTCATGAGCAGTTCTTC
TRBJ2-2,TRBD1,TRBV27,NA,CASSLLATGSNTGELFF,TGTGCCAGCAGTTTATTGGCGACAGGGAGCAACACCGGGGAGCTGTTTTTT
TRBJ2-7,TRBD1,TRBV18,once,CASSPGTGISYEQYF,TGTGCCAGCTCACCAGGGACAGGGATTTCCTACGAGCAGTACTTC
TRBJ2-7,TRBD1,TRBV27,NA,CASSPNRGESYEQYF,TGTGCCAGCAGCCCTAACAGGGGGGAATCCTACGAGCAGTACTTC
TRBJ2-1,TRBD2,TRBV4-1,NA,CASSQLDMGLAGSEQFF,TGCGCCAGCAGCCAACTAGACATGGGACTAGCGGGAAGTGAGCAGTTCTTC
TRBJ1-4,TRBD1,TRBV4-1,NA,CASSQEIGRTGEEKLFF,TGCGCCAGCAGCCAAGAAATTGGCCGGACAGGGGAGGAAAAACTGTTTTTT
TRBJ2-7,TRBD1,TRBV11-3,once,CASSEGQSSYEQYF,TGTGCCAGCAGCGAGGGACAGAGCTCCTACGAGCAGTACTTC
TRBJ2-7,NA,TRBV9,NA,CASSAHYGEQYF,TGTGCCAGCAGCGCCCACTACGGGGAGCAGTACTTC
TRBJ2-2,NA,TRBV24-1,NA,CATSERLDTGELFF,TGTGCCACCAGTGAAAGACTAGACACCGGGGAGCTGTTTTTT
TRBJ1-2,NA,TRBV29-1,NA,CSVEDDRTTWEGPGYTF,TGCAGCGTTGAAGATGACCGAACAACCTGGGAGGGTCCCGGCTACACCTTC